The sequence of this TCR beta chain was determined in a study of blood T cell repertoires in COVID-19. As for the study in general: There were acute and convalescent COVID-19 samples, and they came from the United States, Italy and Spain. T cells, B-cell-depleted T cells, or PBMCs provided the cDNA or gDNA that served as material.

Between the trimmed V and J ends, which lost 0 bases and 5 bases, there was a span of 10 bases. This CDR3 spans 14 amino acids. Germline V gene data show CDR1 as SGHTA and CDR2 as FQGNSA. Original processing notes: Estimation of nucleated cell counts relied on the amplification of reference gene primers. Only in-frame clones appear in the TCRdb table, and some are missing; sequencing was by immunoSEQ multiplex PCR. V, J and clone size are those of that table, while D and trimming were read from the DNA. The sample has fewer than 250,000 clones; around four fifths are singletons. This clone was seen a few times.

The gene calls are TRBV7-2 and TRBJ2-5, with D possibly TRBD1 on 5 matching bases. Sequencing was carried out using peripheral blood. The origin of this receptor is a man between 25 and 39 years old with active or convalescent COVID-19. DNA of the CDR3: TGTGCCAGCAGCTTAGCGGGGCTGGGGGAGACCCAGTACTTC. This gives the protein CASSLAGLGETQYF. Drawing the rest from reference TRBV7-2 and TRBJ2-5, the complete variable domain is GAGVSQSPSNKVTEKGKDVELRCDPISGHTALYWYRQSLGQGLEFLIYFQGNSAPDKSGLPSDRFSAERTGGSVSTLTIQRTQQEDSAVYLCASSLAGLGETQYFGPGTRLLVL.